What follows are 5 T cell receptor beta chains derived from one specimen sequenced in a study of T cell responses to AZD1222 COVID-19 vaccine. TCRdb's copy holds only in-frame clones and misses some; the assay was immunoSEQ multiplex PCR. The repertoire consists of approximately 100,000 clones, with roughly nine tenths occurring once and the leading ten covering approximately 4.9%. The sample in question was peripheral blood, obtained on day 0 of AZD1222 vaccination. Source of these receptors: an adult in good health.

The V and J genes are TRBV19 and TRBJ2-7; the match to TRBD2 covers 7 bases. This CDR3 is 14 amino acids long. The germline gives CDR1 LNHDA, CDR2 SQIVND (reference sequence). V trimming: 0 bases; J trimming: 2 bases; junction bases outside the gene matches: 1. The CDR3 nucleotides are TGTGCCAGTAGTATAGAGGGAGGGCCCTACGAGCAGTACTTC. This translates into CASSIEGGPYEQYF.

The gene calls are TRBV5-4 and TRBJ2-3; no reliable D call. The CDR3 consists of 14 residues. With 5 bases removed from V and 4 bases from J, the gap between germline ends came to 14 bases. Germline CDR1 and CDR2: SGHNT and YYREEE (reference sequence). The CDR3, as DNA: TGTGCCAGCAGTTGGACGGAGAGCGCAGATACGCAGTATTTT. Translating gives CASSWTESADTQYF. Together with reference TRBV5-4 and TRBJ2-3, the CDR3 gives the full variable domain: ETGVTQSPTHLIKTRGQQVTLRCSSQSGHNTVSWYQQALGQGPQFIFQYYREEENGRGNFPPRFSGLQFPNYSSELNVNALELDDSALYLCASSWTESADTQYFGPGTRLTVL.

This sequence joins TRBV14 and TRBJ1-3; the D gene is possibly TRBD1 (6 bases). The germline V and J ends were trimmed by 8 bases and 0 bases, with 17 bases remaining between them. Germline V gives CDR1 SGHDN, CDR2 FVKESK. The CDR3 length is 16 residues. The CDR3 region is CASGIQGLSSGNTIYF. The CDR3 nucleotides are TGTGCCAGCGGTATCCAGGGGTTGAGCTCTGGAAACACCATATATTTT. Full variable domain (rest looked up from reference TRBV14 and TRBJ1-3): EAGVTQFPSHSVIEKGQTVTLRCDPISGHDNLYWYRRVMGKEIKFLLHFVKESKQDESGMPNNRFLAERTGGTYSTLKVQPAELEDSGVYFCASGIQGLSSGNTIYFGEGSWLTVV.

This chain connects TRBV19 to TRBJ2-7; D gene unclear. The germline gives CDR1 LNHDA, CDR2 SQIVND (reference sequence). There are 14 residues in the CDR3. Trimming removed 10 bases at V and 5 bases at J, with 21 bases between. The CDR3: CANYTTGPRDEQYF. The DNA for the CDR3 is TGTGCCAATTATACTACGGGCCCCCGCGACGAGCAGTACTTC.

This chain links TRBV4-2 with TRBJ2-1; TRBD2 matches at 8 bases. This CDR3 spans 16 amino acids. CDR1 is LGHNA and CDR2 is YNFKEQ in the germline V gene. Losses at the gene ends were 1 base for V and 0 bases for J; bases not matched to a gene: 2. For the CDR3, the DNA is TGTGCCAGCAGCCAAGCCGGGACTAGCTCCTACAATGAGCAGTTCTTC. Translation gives CASSQAGTSSYNEQFF.